This T cell receptor beta chain comes out of a study of blood T cell repertoires in COVID-19. Study-wide background: The United States, Italy and Spain were the sources of the acute and convalescent COVID-19 samples. PBMCs, B-cell-depleted T cells, or T cells provided the cDNA or gDNA that made up the material.

Methods used by the authors: Reference gene primer amplification in the assay estimated nucleated cell counts. Profiled with immunoSEQ multiplex PCR; TCRdb holds only in-frame clones, not every one. Clone size and V and J calls were adopted from that table, with D and trimming inferred from the DNA. The sample yields approximately 160,000 clones, about four fifths seen once. The CDR3 runs to 15 residues. Germline-derived CDR1 and CDR2 are MNHEY and SVGEGT. The trim removed 2 bases at V and 6 bases at J, leaving 4 bases unmatched. This sequence joins TRBV6-2 or TRBV6-3 and TRBJ1-4; 9 bases map to TRBD1. Source material: peripheral blood. The TCR originated in a woman at least 80 years old with acute or convalescent COVID-19. For the CDR3, the DNA is TGTGCCAGCAGTTACGGGACAGGGATCTATGAAAAACTGTTTTTT. Protein: CASSYGTGIYEKLFF.